The entry below gives a single TCR beta chain sequence along with its context. The antigen remains unidentified. Germline-derived CDR1 and CDR2 are KGHDR and SFDVKD. The CDR3 has 15 amino acids. J gave up 11 bases and V 4 bases, and 11 bases lay outside the gene matches. This sample is part of a study of T cell responses to AZD1222 COVID-19 vaccine. The repertoire was sequenced with immunoSEQ multiplex PCR; TCRdb's copy has only in-frame clones and lacks some. In the table there are 150,000 to 200,000 clones, more than 75% of which are singletons. General study results and limits: There were mostly white British donors and more females than males, and clonal diversity was possibly underestimated.

This chain connects TRBV24-1 to TRBJ2-2; 8 nucleotides align to TRBD1. The receptor comes from an adult who received the AZD1222 COVID-19 vaccine. The sequenced sample was peripheral blood, obtained 28 days after the second AZD1222 dose. The CDR3 coding sequence is TGTGCCACCAGTGACTCTTCCGGGACAGGCGAAGAGCTGTTTTTT. Translation: CATSDSSGTGEELFF.